This TCR beta chain was sequenced during a study of shared clonotypes between healthy human individuals. Only in-frame clones appear in the TCRdb table, and some are missing; sequencing was by immunoSEQ multiplex PCR. The data contain around 370,000 clones, around 96% of them seen just once; the ten biggest clones take up about 0.32%. Germline V gene data show CDR1 as SGHVS and CDR2 as FQNEAQ. CDR3 length: 13 residues. Trimming cost V 4 bases and J 10 bases, with 16 bases left between them. Donors were healthy HIV-negative adults without recent acute infections or vaccinations. The source is a man younger than 45 in good health. The rearrangement uses TRBV7-8 and TRBJ1-2; maybe TRBD1 (6 bases). The sequenced material came from memory CD8+ T cells sorted from blood. Subset of the sample: CD45RO+ cells pooled with CCR7-negative TemRA cells. CDR3 residues: CASSSPGAYDYTF. For the CDR3, the DNA is TGTGCCAGCAGCTCCCCGGGGGCGTACGACTACACCTTC.